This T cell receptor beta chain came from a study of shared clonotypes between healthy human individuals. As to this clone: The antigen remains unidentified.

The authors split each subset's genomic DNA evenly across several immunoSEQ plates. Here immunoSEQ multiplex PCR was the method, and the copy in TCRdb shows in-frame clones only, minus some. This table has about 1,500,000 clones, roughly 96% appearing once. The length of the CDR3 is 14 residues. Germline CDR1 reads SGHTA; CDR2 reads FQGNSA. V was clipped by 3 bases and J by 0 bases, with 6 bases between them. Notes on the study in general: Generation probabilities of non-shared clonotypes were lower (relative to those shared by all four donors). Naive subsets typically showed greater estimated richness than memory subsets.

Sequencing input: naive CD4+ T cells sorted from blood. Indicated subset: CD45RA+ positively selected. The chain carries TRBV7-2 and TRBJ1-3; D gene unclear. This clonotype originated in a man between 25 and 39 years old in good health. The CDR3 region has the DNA TGTGCCAGCAGCTTCCCACTCTCTGGAAACACCATATATTTT. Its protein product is CASSFPLSGNTIYF.